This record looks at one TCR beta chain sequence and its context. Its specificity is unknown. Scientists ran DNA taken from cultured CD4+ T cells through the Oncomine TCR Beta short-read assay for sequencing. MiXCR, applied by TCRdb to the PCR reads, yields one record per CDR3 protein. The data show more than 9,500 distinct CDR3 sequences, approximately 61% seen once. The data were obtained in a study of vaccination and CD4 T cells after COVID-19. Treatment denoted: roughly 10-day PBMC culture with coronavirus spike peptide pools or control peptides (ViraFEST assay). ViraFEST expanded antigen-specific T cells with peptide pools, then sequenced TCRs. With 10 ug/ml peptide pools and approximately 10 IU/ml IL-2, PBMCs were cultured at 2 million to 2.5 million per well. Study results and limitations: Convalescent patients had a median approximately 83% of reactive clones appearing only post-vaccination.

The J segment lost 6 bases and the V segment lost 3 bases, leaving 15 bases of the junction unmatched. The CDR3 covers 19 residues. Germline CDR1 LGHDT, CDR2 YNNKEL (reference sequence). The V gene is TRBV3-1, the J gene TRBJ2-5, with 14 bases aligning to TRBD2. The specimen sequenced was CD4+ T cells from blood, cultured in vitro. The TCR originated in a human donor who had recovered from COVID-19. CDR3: CASSHAQIAGLAGAKTQYF. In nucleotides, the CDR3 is TGTGCCAGCAGCCATGCACAGATAGCGGGACTAGCGGGAGCCAAGACCCAGTACTTC.